A single sample is the source of the 27 T cell receptor beta chains below, sequenced in a study of blood T cell repertoires in COVID-19. Libraries were prepared by immunoSEQ multiplex PCR; TCRdb keeps only in-frame clonotypes and omits some of them. The sample lists approximately 240,000 clones, about 86% seen once, with 2.5% to 3.5% in the top ten. The sample was PBMCs or T cells enriched from blood (not recorded which). These receptors were taken from a woman aged 45 to 65 in a cohort exposed to, infected with or recovered from COVID-19 (not recorded which).

Of note for this clone: Within the sample, other DNA sequences also encode this same CDR3. The rearrangement joins TRBV5-1 to TRBJ1-2; weak D call: TRBD1 (5 bases). The length of the CDR3 is 13 residues. V was clipped by 1 base and J by 8 bases, with 12 bases between them. Germline CDR1 is SGHRS and CDR2 is YFSETQ. CDR3 region: CASSLSQGGGYTF. The CDR3 DNA sequence: TGCGCCAGCAGCTTGTCTCAGGGCGGAGGCTACACCTTC.

V usage is TRBV2 and J usage is TRBJ1-2, with D unresolved. CDR1 is SNHLY and CDR2 is FYNNEI in the germline V gene. The CDR3 consists of 14 residues. V was cut by 3 bases and J by 6 bases, with 14 bases left in between. The CDR3 loop is CASSEIGTQDGYTF. CDR3 in DNA: TGTGCCAGCAGTGAGATTGGCACCCAAGATGGCTACACCTTC.

The chain employs TRBV14 and TRBJ2-5; 9 nucleotides line up with TRBD1. Germline CDR1 SGHDN, CDR2 FVKESK. The CDR3 extends over 16 amino acids. The ends lost 5 bases at V and 5 bases at J; junction bases unmatched: 12. The CDR3 nucleotides read TGTGCCAGCAGCTCTTGGACAGGGGACATGTCGGAGACCCAGTACTTC. Its translation is CASSSWTGDMSETQYF. Full variable domain (missing parts from reference TRBV14 and TRBJ2-5): EAGVTQFPSHSVIEKGQTVTLRCDPISGHDNLYWYRRVMGKEIKFLLHFVKESKQDESGMPNNRFLAERTGGTYSTLKVQPAELEDSGVYFCASSSWTGDMSETQYFGPGTRLLVL.

The rearrangement joins TRBV24-1 to TRBJ2-1, with 9 bases identical to TRBD2. The germline V gene encodes CDR1 KGHDR and CDR2 SFDVKD. The V gene end was trimmed by 2 bases and the J gene end by 8 bases; junction bases not matched to a gene: 9. The CDR3 is 16 residues long. The CDR3 bases are TGTGCCACCAGTGATTCCAGCGGGGGGACGTTCTATGAGCAGTTCTTC. Translated, it gives CATSDSSGGTFYEQFF.

This chain uses TRBV2 with TRBJ1-6, with D perhaps matching TRBD1 (5 bases). Trimming cost V 7 bases and J 7 bases, with 11 bases left between them. Germline-derived CDR1 and CDR2 are SNHLY and FYNNEI. The CDR3 spans 13 residues. CDR3 sequence reads: CASNQGPNSPLHF. The CDR3 DNA sequence: TGTGCCAGCAATCAGGGTCCAAATTCACCCCTCCACTTT.

The chain couples TRBV7-6 to TRBJ1-2; 8 nucleotides match TRBD1. This CDR3 is 16 amino acids long. J gave up 3 bases and V 0 bases, and 6 bases lay outside the gene matches. Germline V lookup: CDR1 SGHVS, CDR2 FNYEAQ. The CDR3 DNA sequence: TGTGCCAGCAGCTTAGCTGGACAGGGCTTAGACTATGGCTACACCTTC. Protein product: CASSLAGQGLDYGYTF.

J is TRBJ2-3 and V is TRBV18; D might be TRBD1 (6 bases). Looked up from germline, CDR1 is KGHSH and CDR2 is LQKENI. Trimming took 0 bases from V and 0 from J, leaving 7 bases between them. The CDR3 has 15 residues. CDR3: CASSPPGASTDTQYF. The CDR3, as DNA: TGTGCCAGCTCACCACCGGGGGCTAGCACAGATACGCAGTATTTT. The entire variable domain, with the rest obtained from reference TRBV18 and TRBJ2-3, is as follows: NAGVMQNPRHLVRRRGQEARLRCSPMKGHSHVYWYRQLPEEGLKFMVYLQKENIIDESGMPKERFSAEFPKEGPSILRIQQVVRGDSAAYFCASSPPGASTDTQYFGPGTRLTVL.

V is TRBV29-1 and J is TRBJ2-1; D may be TRBD2 (6 bases). The CDR3 runs 13 residues. Germline V gene sequence: CDR1 SQVTM, CDR2 ANQGSEA. The ends were cut back, 4 bases at V and 10 bases at J, with 17 bases in the middle. CDR3 in amino acids: CSVAGRPRGEQFF. In DNA, the CDR3 is TGCAGCGTTGCGGGAAGACCGCGGGGAGAGCAGTTCTTC.

This chain uses TRBV5-1 with TRBJ1-6, with D possibly TRBD1 on 6 matching bases. This CDR3 comprises 14 residues. In germline, CDR1 is SGHRS, CDR2 YFSETQ. V was shortened by 4 bases and J by 10 bases, with 15 bases between the two germline ends. The CDR3 DNA sequence: TGCGCCAGCAGCCAGGACAGTCGTCAGTCACCCCTCCACTTT. This translates into CASSQDSRQSPLHF.

The genes are TRBV5-1 and TRBJ2-7, with a possible D match to TRBD2 (6 bases). V was shortened by 7 bases and J by 0 bases, with 11 bases between the two germline ends. This CDR3 has 13 residues. In germline, CDR1 is SGHRS, CDR2 YFSETQ. This chain's CDR3 is CASRTGSSYEQYF. Here the CDR3 DNA reads TGCGCCAGCCGGACCGGGAGCTCCTACGAGCAGTACTTC.

The chain couples TRBV6-4 to TRBJ1-1; D possibly corresponds to TRBD1 (6 bases). V dropped 7 bases and J dropped 6 bases, with 18 bases sitting between them. Germline-derived CDR1 and CDR2 are MRHNA and SNTAGT. This CDR3 comprises 14 residues. The CDR3, as DNA: TGTGCCAGCACCCCTTCGCCAGGGGTGTCTGAAGCTTTCTTT. Protein sequence: CASTPSPGVSEAFF.

This chain uses TRBV5-8 with TRBJ1-2, with 8 bases aligning to TRBD1. The CDR3 consists of 14 residues. From germline, CDR1 is SGHTS and CDR2 YDEGEE. V dropped 2 bases and J dropped 8; count of bases not matched to a gene: 8. CDR3 residues: CASSLRQGAKGYTF. The CDR3 bases are TGTGCCAGCAGCTTAAGGCAGGGGGCGAAGGGCTACACCTTC. The whole variable domain, remainder taken from reference TRBV5-8 and TRBJ1-2, is EAGVTQSPTHLIKTRGQQATLRCSPISGHTSVYWYQQALGLGLQFLLWYDEGEERNRGNFPPRFSGRQFPNYSSELNVNALELEDSALYLCASSLRQGAKGYTFGSGTRLTVV.

The chain employs TRBV27 and TRBJ1-5; D possibly corresponds to TRBD1 (6 bases). The germline CDR1 and CDR2 sequences are MNHEY and SMNVEV (reference sequence). With 3 bases removed from V and 4 bases from J, the gap between germline ends came to 13 bases. There are 15 residues in the CDR3. In DNA, the CDR3 is TGTGCCAGCAGTTTGTACGGACAGAGAAATCAGCCCCAGCATTTT. It translates to CASSLYGQRNQPQHF.

This clone showed up just once. This chain joins TRBV18 and TRBJ2-2; possible D gene TRBD2, 5 bases. Trimming took 6 bases from V and 7 from J, leaving 12 bases between them. The CDR3 contains 13 residues. Germline lookup yields CDR1 KGHSH and CDR2 LQKENI. The DNA of the CDR3 is TGTGCCAGCTCGCAGTCCGGGGTCGGGGAGCTGTTTTTT. The encoded protein is CASSQSGVGELFF.

This rearrangement joins TRBV28 to TRBJ1-5; a possible D gene is TRBD1 (5 bases). The V gene's germline CDR1 is MDHEN and CDR2 SYDVKM. The CDR3 consists of 11 residues. Trimming took 8 bases from V and 3 from J, leaving 5 bases between them. The DNA of the CDR3 is TGTGCCAGCGGACACAATCAGCCCCAGCATTTT. As protein: CASGHNQPQHF.

A note on this clone: The sample has other DNA sequences that encode this CDR3 too. The CDR3 loop is CASSLISGDAGYTF. The CDR3 DNA reads TGCGCCAGCAGCTTAATCTCAGGGGACGCTGGCTACACCTTC. This rearrangement joins TRBV5-1 to TRBJ1-2; possibly TRBD1 for D (6 bases). Germline V CDR1 and CDR2: SGHRS, YFSETQ. This CDR3 contains 14 residues. V gave up 2 bases and J gave up 7 bases, with 15 bases separating them.

V usage is TRBV10-2 and J usage is TRBJ1-6; TRBD1 matches at 7 bases. Germline-derived CDR1 and CDR2 are WSHSY and SAAADI. The CDR3 is 14 amino acids. Losses at the gene ends were 5 bases for V and 13 bases for J; bases not matched to a gene: 11. The CDR3 loop is CASSPGQMPTPLHF. Written as DNA, the CDR3 is TGCGCCAGCAGTCCGGGACAGATGCCCACTCCCCTCCACTTT.

This chain joins TRBV5-4 and TRBJ1-3; TRBD1 agrees at 8 bases. Germline trimming cut 4 bases from V and 2 bases from J; bases unmatched to any gene: 5. The CDR3 consists of 15 residues. From germline, CDR1 is SGHNT and CDR2 YYREEE (reference sequence). CDR3: CASSVPTGAGNTIYF. For the CDR3, the DNA is TGTGCCAGCAGCGTACCGACAGGGGCTGGAAACACCATATATTTT.

This clone came up a few times. The rearrangement links TRBV30 to TRBJ1-4; D not certain. Germline-derived CDR1 and CDR2 are GTSNPN and SVGIG (reference sequence). V lost 0 bases and J 6 bases, leaving 14 bases between the germline ends. This CDR3 has 15 amino acids. CDR3: CAWSVYGLEDEKLFF. Written as DNA, the CDR3 is TGTGCCTGGAGTGTATATGGCCTTGAGGATGAAAAACTGTTTTTT.

V and J are TRBV7-9 and TRBJ1-4; D might be TRBD1 (5 bases). Germline loops: CDR1 SEHNR, CDR2 FQNEAQ (reference sequence). V was clipped by 4 bases and J by 8 bases, with 17 bases between them. The CDR3 is 15 residues long. The CDR3, as DNA: TGTGCCAGCAGCTCATGGGACTCCCCCGGGGAAAAACTGTTTTTT. Its protein product is CASSSWDSPGEKLFF.

The J gene is TRBJ2-2, the V gene TRBV11-3; D is possibly TRBD2 (5 bases). The germline CDR1 and CDR2 sequences are SGHNT and YENEEA. The CDR3 sequence is 16 residues long. V was pared by 1 base and J by 0 bases, with 9 bases between. In nucleotides, the CDR3 is TGTGCCAGCAGCTTAGTATGGACTTCGAACACCGGGGAGCTGTTTTTT. Translated, it gives CASSLVWTSNTGELFF.

Only one count was recorded for this clone. The chain is built from TRBV5-1 and TRBJ1-1; 9 bases match TRBD1. Trimming cost V 4 bases and J 12 bases; bases outside gene matches: 13. Germline V gives CDR1 SGHRS, CDR2 YFSETQ. CDR3 length equals 14 residues. CDR3 DNA: TGCGCCAGCAGCCCCCGTCCCGGGACAGGGAGGACTTTCTTT. Its protein is CASSPRPGTGRTFF.

This rearrangement joins TRBV2 to TRBJ1-5; TRBD1 agrees at 8 bases. This CDR3 spans 21 amino acids. Per the germline V gene, CDR1 is SNHLY and CDR2 is FYNNEI. After removal of 5 bases from V and 0 bases from J, the junction contained 21 bases not matched to a gene. CDR3 nucleotide sequence: TGTGCCAGCAGTCGCCTATCAACGATACAGGGGGTAGAATTTAGCAATCAGCCCCAGCATTTT. It encodes CASSRLSTIQGVEFSNQPQHF.

The CDR3 sequence is CASSYLRGSSYEQYF. The CDR3 nucleotides read TGTGCCAGCAGCTACTTACGTGGTAGCTCCTACGAGCAGTACTTC. V is TRBV11-2 and J is TRBJ2-7; D is undetermined. Germline CDR1 is SGHAT and CDR2 is FQNNGV. V gave up 4 bases and J gave up 0 bases, with 13 bases separating them. There are 15 residues in the CDR3.

V and J are TRBV3-1 (or the pseudogene TRBV3-2) and TRBJ1-2; no definite D call. With 6 bases removed from V and 0 bases from J, the gap between germline ends came to 8 bases. The CDR3 covers 13 residues. Germline CDR1 reads LGHDT; CDR2 reads YNNKEL (reference sequence). The DNA for the CDR3 is TGTGCCAGCAGGAGGAATTCTAACTATGGCTACACCTTC. Protein sequence: CASRRNSNYGYTF.

The chain uses TRBV9 and TRBJ1-3, with D tentatively TRBD1 (5 bases). Trimming left V 4 bases short and J 0 bases short, with 14 bases between. The CDR3 extends over 16 amino acids. CDR1 is SGDLS and CDR2 is YYNGEE in the germline V gene. The CDR3 DNA is TGTGCCAGCAGCTGGTGGGGGGACCTCTCTGGAAACACCATATATTTT. Residues: CASSWWGDLSGNTIYF.

The chain recombines TRBV6-1 with TRBJ1-1; unclear D gene. The V gene lost 1 base and the J gene lost 2 bases, with 8 bases spanning the gap. Germline V gene data show CDR1 as MNHNS and CDR2 as SASEGT. CDR3 length: 14 residues. This CDR3 reads CASSEVRTNTEAFF. In DNA, the CDR3 is TGTGCCAGCAGTGAAGTCAGAACCAACACTGAAGCTTTCTTT.